This paragraph covers one TCR beta chain sequence. What it binds is not known. J was trimmed by 2 bases and V by 4 bases; bases with no gene match: 9. The V gene's germline CDR1 is MDHEN and CDR2 SYDVKM. This CDR3 spans 16 amino acids. This sample was included in a study of OX40 agonist ivuxolimab in advanced cancers. Only in-frame clones appear in the TCRdb table, and some are missing; sequencing was by immunoSEQ multiplex PCR. The repertoire has some 57,000 clones, approximately 90% of them found once; the top ten carry roughly 21%. Patients were excluded for autoimmune disease history or systemic immunosuppression. Study-level results: At 0.1 to 3.0 mg/kg and by week 6, CD4+ and CD8+ T cells in the blood had expanded clonally. CD8+ T cells (on average) carried more expanded clones than CD4+ T cells.

The clonotype originates from an adult with an advanced solid tumor such as melanoma, head and neck, liver or kidney cancer. V is TRBV28 and J is TRBJ2-3; 7 nucleotides align to TRBD2. The specimen was CD4+ or CD8+ T cells sorted from blood, collected in a trial of the OX40 agonist ivuxolimab. The CDR3 DNA reads TGTGCCAGCAGTTCTTTCAGGGAGGGAGACACAGATACGCAGTATTTT. The encoded protein is CASSSFREGDTDTQYF.